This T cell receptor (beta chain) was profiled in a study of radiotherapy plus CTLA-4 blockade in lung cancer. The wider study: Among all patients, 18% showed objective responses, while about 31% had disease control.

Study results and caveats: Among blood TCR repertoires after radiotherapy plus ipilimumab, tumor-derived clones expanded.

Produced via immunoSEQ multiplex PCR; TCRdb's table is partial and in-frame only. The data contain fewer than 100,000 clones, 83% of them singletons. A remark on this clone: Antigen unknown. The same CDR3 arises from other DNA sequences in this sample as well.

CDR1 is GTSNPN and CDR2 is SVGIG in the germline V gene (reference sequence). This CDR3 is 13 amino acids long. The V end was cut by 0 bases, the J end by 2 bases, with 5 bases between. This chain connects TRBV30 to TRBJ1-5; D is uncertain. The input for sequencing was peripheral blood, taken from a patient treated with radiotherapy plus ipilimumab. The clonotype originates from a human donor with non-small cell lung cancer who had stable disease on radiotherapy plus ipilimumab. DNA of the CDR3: TGTGCCTGGAGTGTCCAGGGCAATCAGCCCCAGCATTTT. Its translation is CAWSVQGNQPQHF.